The rows below give T cell receptor beta chains drawn from one sample of a study of cytomegalovirus exposure and HLA in healthy donors. Profiled with immunoSEQ multiplex PCR; TCRdb holds only in-frame clones, not every one. The sample features under 200,000 clones, with less than 6.5% in its top ten. Material: PBMCs. These TCRs come from a man aged 30 to 45 in good health and CMV-seronegative. CDR3s include the opening cysteine and the closing phenylalanine or tryptophan. Each record gives: J gene, CDR3 length, D gene, V gene, CDR3 protein, CDR3 DNA. D genes are given only for firm matches.

TRBJ1-1	13	-	TRBV7-9	CASSRQQNTEAFF	TGTGCCAGCAGCAGACAGCAGAACACTGAAGCTTTCTTT
TRBJ2-2	13	TRBD1	TRBV30	CAWSWTGTGELFF	TGTGCCTGGAGTTGGACAGGGACCGGGGAGCTGTTTTTT
TRBJ1-2	14	-	TRBV19	CASSKTGTNYGYTF	TGTGCCAGTAGTAAAACCGGGACAAACTATGGCTACACCTTC
TRBJ1-2	13	TRBD1	TRBV19	CASSPGGVDGYTF	TGTGCCAGTAGCCCAGGGGGCGTCGATGGCTACACCTTC
TRBJ2-3	14	-	TRBV30	CAWEGGVFTDTQYF	TGTGCCTGGGAAGGCGGGGTGTTCACAGATACGCAGTATTTT
TRBJ1-3	17	TRBD1	TRBV7-2	CASSVARGRSSGNTIYF	TGTGCCAGCAGCGTAGCCAGGGGGCGATCCTCTGGAAACACCATATATTTT
TRBJ2-1	14	TRBD2	TRBV30	CAWAGTSGRNEQFF	TGTGCCTGGGCCGGGACTAGCGGGAGAAATGAGCAGTTCTTC
TRBJ1-1	14	TRBD1	TRBV4-1	CASSLSQGATEAFF	TGCGCCAGCAGCCTTTCACAGGGGGCGACTGAAGCTTTCTTT
TRBJ2-1	15	TRBD2	TRBV7-9	CASSLSGAIMIEQFF	TGTGCCAGCAGCTTAAGCGGGGCTATAATGATCGAGCAGTTCTTC
TRBJ2-5	14	TRBD1	TRBV7-6	CASSLGQGEETQYF	TGTGCCAGCAGCTTGGGACAGGGCGAAGAGACCCAGTACTTC
TRBJ2-7	13	-	TRBV30	CAWSLQAYYEQYF	TGTGCCTGGAGTCTCCAGGCTTATTACGAGCAGTACTTC
TRBJ1-1	14	-	TRBV30	CAWRHDWESAEAFF	TGTGCCTGGAGGCATGATTGGGAGAGTGCTGAAGCTTTCTTT
TRBJ1-1	15	TRBD1	TRBV7-9	CASSSSRGRDTEAFF	TGTGCCAGCAGCTCCTCTAGGGGGCGCGACACTGAAGCTTTCTTT
TRBJ2-5	13	-	TRBV29-1	CSVVPGFYETQYF	TGCAGCGTTGTTCCGGGGTTCTATGAGACCCAGTACTTC
TRBJ1-2	12	TRBD1	TRBV29-1	CSVGTGGYGYTF	TGCAGCGTGGGGACAGGGGGCTATGGCTACACCTTC
TRBJ2-7	18	TRBD1	TRBV7-9	CASSSPKPTGPGIHEQYF	TGTGCCAGCAGCTCCCCCAAACCGACAGGGCCCGGGATCCACGAGCAGTACTTC
TRBJ2-7	15	TRBD1	TRBV27	CASSLGGTGVYEQYF	TGTGCCAGCAGTTTAGGGGGGACAGGGGTCTACGAGCAGTACTTC
TRBJ2-7	13	-	TRBV21-1	CASSKGASNEQYF	TGTGCCAGCAGCAAAGGGGCTAGCAACGAGCAGTACTTC
TRBJ2-1	14	-	TRBV5-6	CASSFLAGANEQFF	TGTGCCAGCAGCTTTTTGGCGGGGGCGAATGAGCAGTTCTTC
TRBJ2-5	16	-	TRBV14	CASSQARGGALETQYF	TGTGCCAGCAGCCAAGCGAGGGGGGGCGCGTTAGAGACCCAGTACTTC
TRBJ2-2	16	TRBD2	TRBV10-3	CAISDPTSGGTGELFF	TGTGCCATCAGCGACCCGACTAGCGGGGGAACCGGGGAGCTGTTTTTT
TRBJ2-5	15	-	TRBV5-6	CASSPDRGIQETQYF	TGTGCCAGCAGCCCTGATAGGGGGATACAAGAGACCCAGTACTTC
TRBJ1-4	15	TRBD1	TRBV7-9	CASSPGTVSNEKLFF	TGTGCCAGCAGCCCAGGGACAGTCAGTAATGAAAAACTGTTTTTT
TRBJ2-3	15	-	TRBV18	CASSPLRLVTDTQYF	TGTGCCAGCTCACCCCTAAGACTAGTTACAGATACGCAGTATTTT
TRBJ1-5	16	TRBD1	TRBV5-1	CASSLGGTVSNQPQHF	TGCGCCAGCAGCTTGGGCGGGACAGTTAGCAATCAGCCCCAGCATTTT
TRBJ1-6	15	-	TRBV18	CASSPVDRQNSPLHF	TGTGCCAGCTCACCGGTAGACAGGCAGAATTCACCCCTCCACTTT
TRBJ1-4	17	-	TRBV7-8	CASSPTVGARTNEKLFF	TGTGCCAGCAGCCCTACAGTGGGGGCTAGGACTAATGAAAAACTGTTTTTT
TRBJ2-3	13	TRBD2	TRBV11-3	CASGGGSTDTQYF	TGTGCCAGCGGCGGGGGGAGCACAGATACGCAGTATTTT
TRBJ2-1	16	-	TRBV11-2	CASRQTGASSYNEQFF	TGTGCCAGCAGGCAGACAGGCGCCAGCTCCTACAATGAGCAGTTCTTC
TRBJ1-1	13	-	TRBV15	CATSSPQDSEAFF	TGTGCCACCAGCTCTCCCCAGGACAGCGAAGCTTTCTTT
TRBJ1-4	16	TRBD1	TRBV2	CASSGQGLQINEKLFF	TGTGCCAGCAGTGGACAGGGGCTCCAAATTAATGAAAAACTGTTTTTT
TRBJ1-1	13	TRBD1	TRBV6-5	CASSHRGKTEAFF	TGTGCCAGCAGCCACAGGGGGAAAACTGAAGCTTTCTTT
TRBJ2-1	14	-	TRBV2	CASRAGSSYNEQFF	TGTGCCAGCAGGGCGGGGAGCTCCTACAATGAGCAGTTCTTC
TRBJ2-7	16	TRBD1	TRBV9	CASSVEGRDSSYEQYF	TGTGCCAGCAGCGTAGAAGGTAGGGACAGTTCCTACGAGCAGTACTTC
TRBJ2-7	15	TRBD1	TRBV19	CASSISGTGREEQYF	TGTGCCAGTAGTATTTCCGGGACAGGTCGCGAAGAGCAGTACTTC
TRBJ1-2	18	TRBD1	TRBV18	CASSPIPGQDLFGYGYTF	TGTGCCAGCTCACCTATTCCGGGACAGGACCTTTTTGGCTATGGCTACACCTTC
TRBJ1-2	13	-	TRBV27	CASSLSGSDGYTF	TGTGCCAGCAGTTTATCCGGGTCGGATGGCTACACCTTC
TRBJ2-5	16	-	TRBV9	CASSVGAGDIQETQYF	TGTGCCAGCAGCGTTGGGGCGGGGGACATCCAAGAGACCCAGTACTTC
TRBJ1-1	15	-	TRBV6-5	CASSYSIGVSTEAFF	TGTGCCAGCAGTTACTCTATCGGGGTGAGCACTGAAGCTTTCTTT
TRBJ2-3	15	-	TRBV4-2	CASSPRGTSTDTQYF	TGTGCCAGCAGCCCTCGGGGGACGAGCACAGATACGCAGTATTTT